Sequencing of this T cell receptor (beta chain) was carried out in a study of blood T cell repertoires in COVID-19. Study-wide context: In each case, the material was cDNA or gDNA derived from T cells, B-cell-depleted T cells, or PBMCs.

The CDR3 loop spans 14 amino acids. V was clipped by 4 bases and J by 3 bases, with 13 bases between them. CDR1 and CDR2 from the germline V gene are SGHRS and YFSETQ. Original data processing: Reference gene primer amplification yielded estimated nucleated cell counts. Generated by immunoSEQ multiplex PCR, the TCRdb table keeps only in-frame clones and is missing some. The DNA was the basis for D and trimming; V, J and clone size are from that table. The sample includes 350,000 to 400,000 clones, around nine tenths of them seen just once. Among Cohort 3 donors, those recovered had two negative PCRs, clearance, or symptom resolution.

The TCR originated in a woman in her twenties or thirties who had recovered from COVID-19. Sequenced input: PBMCs or T cells enriched from blood (not recorded which). The J gene is TRBJ1-2, the V gene TRBV5-1, with a weak D call TRBD1 (5 bases). This CDR3 reads CASSTAQGHYGYTF. The CDR3 nucleotides read TGCGCCAGCAGCACAGCCCAGGGTCACTATGGCTACACCTTC.